This entry lists 5 T cell receptor beta chains sequenced from one sample in a study of beta chain features in type 1 diabetes. Every isolated RNA sample was fully reverse transcribed, so sequencing captured expressed TCRB transcripts. Profiling relied on immunoSEQ multiplex PCR, and the TCRdb table lists in-frame clones only, not all of them. This sample has about 240,000 clones, with 25% to 35% found just once. Sequences were obtained from central memory CD4+ T cells from blood. These receptors originate from a man aged 30 to 45 in good health.

The chain carries TRBV10-1 and TRBJ2-7; TRBD1 aligns across 9 bases. Germline assignment: CDR1 WNHNN and CDR2 SYGVQD (reference sequence). V lost 5 bases and J lost 5; bases outside the gene matches: 4. The CDR3 covers 13 residues. The CDR3 DNA is TGCGCCAGCAGTTCCGGGACAGGGAACGAGCAGTACTTC. This codes for CASSSGTGNEQYF.

This clone was observed a few times. The chain couples TRBV5-4 to TRBJ1-2, with 8 nucleotides matching TRBD1. Per germline, CDR1 SGHNT and CDR2 YYREEE (reference sequence). V gave up 3 bases and J gave up 3 bases; unmatched junction bases: 4. The CDR3 consists of 14 residues. CDR3 protein: CASSSRQGYYGYTF. CDR3 DNA sequence: TGTGCCAGCAGCTCCCGACAGGGGTACTATGGCTACACCTTC.

This clone has only a few counts. This CDR3 is CASTPVDRQETQYF. In DNA form, the CDR3 reads TGTGCCAGCACCCCGGTGGACAGACAAGAGACCCAGTACTTC. The rearrangement joins TRBV28 to TRBJ2-5, with D possibly TRBD1 on 6 matching bases. V lost 7 bases and J lost 2, with 14 bases in between. Germline V gene sequence: CDR1 MDHEN, CDR2 SYDVKM. This CDR3 region has 14 residues.

The gene calls are TRBV25-1 and TRBJ2-5, with D perhaps TRBD1 or TRBD2 (5 bases each). The CDR3 spans 14 residues. Germline V gives CDR1 MGHDK, CDR2 SYGVNS. V was cut by 2 bases and J by 5 bases, with 12 bases left in between. The CDR3, as DNA: TGTGCCAGCAGTGAACAGGGTCGCGGGGAGACCCAGTACTTC. It codes for CASSEQGRGETQYF.

The J gene is TRBJ1-5, the V gene TRBV7-2; no firm D call. The CDR3 runs to 14 residues. Germline CDR1 and CDR2: SGHTA and FQGNSA. The V gene lost 1 base and the J gene lost 4 bases, with 8 bases spanning the gap. CDR3: CASSLDSGNQPQHF. Here the CDR3 DNA reads TGTGCCAGCAGCTTAGACTCGGGGAATCAGCCCCAGCATTTT.